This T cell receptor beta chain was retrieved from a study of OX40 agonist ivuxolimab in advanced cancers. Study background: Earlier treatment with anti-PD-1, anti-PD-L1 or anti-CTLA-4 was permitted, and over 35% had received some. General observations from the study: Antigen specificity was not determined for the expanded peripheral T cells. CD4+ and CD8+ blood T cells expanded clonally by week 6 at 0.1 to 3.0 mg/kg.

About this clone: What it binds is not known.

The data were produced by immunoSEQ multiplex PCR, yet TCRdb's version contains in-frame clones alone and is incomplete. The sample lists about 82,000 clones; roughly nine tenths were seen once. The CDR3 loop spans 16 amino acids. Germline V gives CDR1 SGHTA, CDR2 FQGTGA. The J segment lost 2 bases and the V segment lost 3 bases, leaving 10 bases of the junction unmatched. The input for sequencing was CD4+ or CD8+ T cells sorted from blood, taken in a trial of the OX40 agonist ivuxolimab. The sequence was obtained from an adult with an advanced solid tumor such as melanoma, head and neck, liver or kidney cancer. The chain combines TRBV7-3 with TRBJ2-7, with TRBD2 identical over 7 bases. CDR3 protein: CASSFQLAGEPYEQYF. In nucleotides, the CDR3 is TGTGCCAGCAGCTTCCAACTGGCGGGAGAACCCTACGAGCAGTACTTC.